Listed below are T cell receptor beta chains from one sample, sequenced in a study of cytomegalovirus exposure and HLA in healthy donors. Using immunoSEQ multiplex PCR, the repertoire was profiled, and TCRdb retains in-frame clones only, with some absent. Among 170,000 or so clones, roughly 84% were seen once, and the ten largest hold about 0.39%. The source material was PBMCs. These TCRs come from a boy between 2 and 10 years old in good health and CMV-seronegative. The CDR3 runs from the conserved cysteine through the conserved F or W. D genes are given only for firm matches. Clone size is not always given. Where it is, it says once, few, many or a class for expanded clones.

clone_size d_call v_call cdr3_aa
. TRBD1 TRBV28 CASSLTGGTGELFF
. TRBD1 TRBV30 CAWKKGANTEAFF
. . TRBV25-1 CASSDQGWDTEAFF
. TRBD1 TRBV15 CATGTGGQETQYF
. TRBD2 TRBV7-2 CASSLRGRAVETQYF
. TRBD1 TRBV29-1 CSVTQGGGGTEAFF
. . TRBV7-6 CASSLARQPPGANVLTF
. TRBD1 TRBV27 CASSCPGGASQPQHF
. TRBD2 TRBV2 CASRATSGPYNEQFF
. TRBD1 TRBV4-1 CASSHGQGTGEQYF
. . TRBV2 CASSEGPTGGGQNSPLHF
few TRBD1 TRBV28 CATSPGGATNEKLFF
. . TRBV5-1 CASSLDPAADETQYF
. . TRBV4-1 CASSQTAHLNTEAFF
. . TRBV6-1 CASSADRFYEQYF
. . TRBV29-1 CTVQDSSYNEQFF
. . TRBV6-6 CASSYPVGQGNSPLHF
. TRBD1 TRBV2 CASSFGQGANEQFF
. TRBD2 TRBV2 CASSVIGLAGGGEQYF
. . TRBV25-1 CASTYEQFF
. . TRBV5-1 CASSPTGAAYNEQFF
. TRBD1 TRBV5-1 CASSLVRRDRGNSGGYEQYF
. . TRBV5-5 CASSLEGYSNQPQHF
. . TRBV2 CASRAGGSPYGYTF
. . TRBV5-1 CASSQTGIPAYNEQFF
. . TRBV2 CASSLAGNTGELFF
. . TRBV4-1 CASSLRQDSYEQYF
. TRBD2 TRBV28 CASSHTGDYYEQYF
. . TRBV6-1 CASSEVGGNNYGYTF